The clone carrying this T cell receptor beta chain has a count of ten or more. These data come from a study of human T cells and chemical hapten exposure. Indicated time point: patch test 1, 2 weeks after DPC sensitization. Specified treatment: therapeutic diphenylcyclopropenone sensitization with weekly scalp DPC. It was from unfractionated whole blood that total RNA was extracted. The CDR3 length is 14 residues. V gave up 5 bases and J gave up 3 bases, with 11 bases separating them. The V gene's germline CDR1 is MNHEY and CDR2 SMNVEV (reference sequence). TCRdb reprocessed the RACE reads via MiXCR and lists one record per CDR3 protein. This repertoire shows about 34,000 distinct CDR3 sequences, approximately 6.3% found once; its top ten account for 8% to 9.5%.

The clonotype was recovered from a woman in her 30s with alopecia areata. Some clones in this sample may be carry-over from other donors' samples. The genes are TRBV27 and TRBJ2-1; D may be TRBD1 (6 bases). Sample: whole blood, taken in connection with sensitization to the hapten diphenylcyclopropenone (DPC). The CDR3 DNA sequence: TGTGCCAGCAGTACAGGGAATTTCTACAATGAGCAGTTCTTC. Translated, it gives CASSTGNFYNEQFF.